This TCR beta chain was obtained from a study of blood T cell repertoires in COVID-19. In the original analysis: It was from reference gene primer amplification that nucleated cell counts were estimated. Method: immunoSEQ multiplex PCR; TCRdb's copy keeps in-frame clones and lacks some. The DNA was the basis for D and trimming; V, J and clone size are from that table. The sample contains approximately 170,000 clones, about 90% of which appear only once. This clone was found once. Sequenced input: peripheral blood. This clonotype was sampled from a woman in her 70s with acute or convalescent COVID-19.

The CDR3 sequence: CASATGLAGVSWFF. CDR3 DNA sequence: TGTGCCAGCGCTACTGGACTAGCGGGAGTTTCTTGGTTCTTC. The rearrangement uses TRBV27 and TRBJ2-1; 13 positions agree with TRBD2. V was pared by 8 bases and J by 15 bases, with 13 bases of the junction left unmatched. This CDR3 spans 14 amino acids. The germline CDR1 and CDR2 sequences are MNHEY and SMNVEV (reference sequence).